These T cell receptor beta chains were read from a single sample in a study of T-cell memory formation after mild COVID-19. TCRdb recomputed calls from the 5' RACE reads with MiXCR, one row per CDR3 protein. The sample lists approximately 250,000 distinct CDR3 sequences, roughly 15% seen once, with 2% to 2.5% in the top ten. Sequencing was performed on PBMCs or a T cell subset sorted from them (not recorded which). These receptors were obtained from an adult woman who had mild COVID-19 (a few samples of this study predate the infection). Cell type and time point are not known. CDR3s include the opening cysteine and the closing phenylalanine or tryptophan. The D gene is left open where the match is weak. Clone size is not always given. Where it is, it says once, few, many or a class for expanded clones.

d_call: TRBD2; clone_size: .; j_call: TRBJ2-3; v_call: TRBV7-6; cdr3_aa: CASSLANGLAGVTDTQYF; cdr3_nt: TGTGCCAGCAGCTTAGCTAATGGACTAGCGGGGGTGACAGATACGCAGTATTTT
d_call: .; clone_size: .; j_call: TRBJ1-3; v_call: TRBV30; cdr3_aa: CAWSEVSGNTIYF; cdr3_nt: TGTGCCTGGAGTGAAGTATCCGGAAACACCATATATTTT
d_call: .; clone_size: .; j_call: TRBJ1-5; v_call: TRBV20-1; cdr3_aa: CSASGGSNQPQHF; cdr3_nt: TGCAGTGCTAGCGGCGGTAGCAATCAGCCCCAGCATTTT
d_call: TRBD1; clone_size: .; j_call: TRBJ2-1; v_call: TRBV5-6; cdr3_aa: CASSLGGQWGQNEQFF; cdr3_nt: TGTGCCAGCAGCTTGGGGGGACAGTGGGGACAGAATGAGCAGTTCTTC
d_call: TRBD2; clone_size: few; j_call: TRBJ2-2; v_call: TRBV4-3; cdr3_aa: CASSQRASGSGELFF; cdr3_nt: TGCGCCAGCAGCCAAAGGGCTAGCGGTTCCGGGGAGCTGTTTTTT
d_call: TRBD2; clone_size: few; j_call: TRBJ2-2; v_call: TRBV30; cdr3_aa: CAWSEGLVPGELFF; cdr3_nt: TGTGCCTGGAGTGAAGGACTAGTCCCCGGGGAGCTGTTTTTT
d_call: .; clone_size: .; j_call: TRBJ2-1; v_call: TRBV20-1; cdr3_aa: CSAPTHNEQFF; cdr3_nt: TGCAGTGCTCCGACCCACAATGAGCAGTTCTTC
d_call: .; clone_size: few; j_call: TRBJ2-2; v_call: TRBV6-5; cdr3_aa: CASSYSPYRSGELFF; cdr3_nt: TGTGCCAGCAGTTACTCACCTTATAGATCCGGGGAGCTGTTTTTT
d_call: TRBD1; clone_size: few; j_call: TRBJ1-1; v_call: TRBV18; cdr3_aa: CASSLTTGVGTEAFF; cdr3_nt: TGTGCCAGCTCACTTACCACAGGGGTAGGGACTGAAGCTTTCTTT
d_call: TRBD2; clone_size: many; j_call: TRBJ2-1; v_call: TRBV19; cdr3_aa: CASSIVGGASGPHNEQFF; cdr3_nt: TGTGCCAGTAGTATAGTCGGGGGGGCCTCGGGTCCGCACAATGAGCAGTTCTTC
d_call: .; clone_size: .; j_call: TRBJ2-3; v_call: TRBV4-1; cdr3_aa: CASSQDLRTDTQYF; cdr3_nt: TGCGCCAGCAGCCAAGATCTACGCACAGATACGCAGTATTTT